The 22 T cell receptor beta chains presented below share a single source sample, sequenced in a study of blood T cell repertoires in COVID-19. Assay: immunoSEQ multiplex PCR; the TCRdb copy retains only in-frame clones and omits some. The sample has fewer than 100,000 clones; about 80% are singletons. Sequenced material: peripheral blood. These TCRs come from a man aged 45-65 years with acute or convalescent COVID-19.

V is TRBV11-1 and J is TRBJ2-1, with a possible D match to TRBD2 (6 bases). The germline V and J ends were trimmed by 11 bases and 2 bases, with 16 bases remaining between them. The CDR3 is 14 amino acids. Germline CDR1 reads SGHAT; CDR2 reads FQDESV (reference sequence). The DNA for the CDR3 is TGTGCCTCCACAGGTCGGGGGACCTACAATGAGCAGTTCTTC. Translated, it gives CASTGRGTYNEQFF.

The chain recombines TRBV2 with TRBJ1-1; tentative D call: TRBD1 (5 bases). Germline assignment: CDR1 SNHLY and CDR2 FYNNEI. The CDR3 sequence is 14 residues long. The V and J ends lost 3 bases and 5 bases respectively, with 13 bases between them. CDR3 DNA sequence: TGTGCCAGCAGTGAGTCAGGGCCCCGGACTGAAGCTTTCTTT. Residues: CASSESGPRTEAFF.

The chain combines TRBV5-1 with TRBJ1-4; D is perhaps TRBD1 (6 bases). Trimming shortened V by 0 bases and J by 2 bases, and 11 bases separated the two germline ends. The CDR3 totals 16 residues. CDR1 and CDR2 (germline): SGHRS, YFSETQ. CDR3 loop: CASSLDRVRTNEKLFF. Here the CDR3 DNA reads TGCGCCAGCAGCTTGGACAGGGTGCGGACTAATGAAAAACTGTTTTTT. Drawing the rest from reference TRBV5-1 and TRBJ1-4, the complete variable domain is KAGVTQTPRYLIKTRGQQVTLSCSPISGHRSVSWYQQTPGQGLQFLFEYFSETQRNKGNFPGRFSGRQFSNSRSEMNVSTLELGDSALYLCASSLDRVRTNEKLFFGSGTQLSVL.

V and J are TRBV27 and TRBJ1-1, with 7 bases identical to TRBD1. Germline CDR1 is MNHEY and CDR2 is SMNVEV (reference sequence). CDR3 length: 13 amino acids. V was pared by 7 bases and J by 1 base, with 3 bases of the junction left unmatched. The CDR3 protein is CASTRTGNTEAFF. The CDR3 coding sequence is TGTGCCAGCACCCGGACAGGGAACACTGAAGCTTTCTTT.

V and J are TRBV18 and TRBJ2-2, with 7 bases that match TRBD1. Trimming removed 4 bases from V and 4 bases from J; junction bases left unmatched: 6. Germline CDR1 and CDR2: KGHSH and LQKENI. CDR3 size: 15 residues. CDR3 bases: TGTGCCAGCTCACGTAGACAGGGTAGCACCGGGGAGCTGTTTTTT. As protein: CASSRRQGSTGELFF.

This clone was recorded once. This chain links TRBV7-9 with TRBJ1-1, with 8 bases identical to TRBD1. This CDR3 has 14 residues. Germline values: CDR1 SEHNR, CDR2 FQNEAQ (reference sequence). V lost 4 bases and J lost 1; bases outside the gene matches: 2. The CDR3 spells CASSYGTGNTEAFF. Written as DNA, the CDR3 is TGTGCCAGCAGCTACGGGACAGGGAACACTGAAGCTTTCTTT.

The gene calls are TRBV28 and TRBJ2-7, with D unresolved. The V end lost 3 bases, the J end lost 1 base, and 4 bases lay between the germline ends. The CDR3 spans 12 residues. The germline CDR1 and CDR2 sequences are MDHEN and SYDVKM. CDR3 DNA sequence: TGTGCCAGCAGTTTTCTATCCTACGAGCAGTACTTC. Its translation is CASSFLSYEQYF.

The rearrangement links TRBV2 to TRBJ1-5, with D maybe TRBD1 (5 bases). The CDR3 totals 17 residues. Germline V lookup: CDR1 SNHLY, CDR2 FYNNEI. The germline V and J ends were trimmed by 8 bases and 13 bases, with 33 bases remaining between them. The CDR3 DNA reads as TGTGCCAGCGCCTTGAGCACAGGAAACAACCGAGCCCCACGGCAGCATTTT. Protein: CASALSTGNNRAPRQHF.

The rearrangement links TRBV21-1 to TRBJ2-7; the D call of TRBD1 is as the table states it, not checked on the DNA. TRBV21-1 counts as a pseudogene. This CDR3 contains 15 residues. Written as DNA, the CDR3 is TGTGCCAGCAGCAATATCAGGGGGCGCCCCTACGAGCAGTACTTC. Amino acid sequence: CASSNIRGRPYEQYF.

J is TRBJ2-7 and V is TRBV27; TRBD2 might be the D (6 bases). Deletions cut 2 bases from V and 3 bases from J, with 11 bases between. The germline V gene has CDR1 MNHEY and CDR2 SMNVEV (reference sequence). The CDR3 runs 14 residues. The CDR3 DNA is TGTGCCAGCAGTTTAGGGCGGGACGGCTACGAGCAGTACTTC. Translated, it gives CASSLGRDGYEQYF.

The chain links TRBV10-3 to TRBJ2-7; D gene ambiguous. CDR1 and CDR2 (germline): ENHRY, SYGVKD. The CDR3 runs 12 residues. The V and J ends lost 8 bases and 3 bases respectively, with 11 bases between them. CDR3 sequence reads: CAIGATHYEQYF. The CDR3 DNA reads TGTGCCATCGGTGCCACTCACTACGAGCAGTACTTC.

This chain uses TRBV28 with TRBJ2-7; D may be TRBD2 (6 bases). The CDR3 length is 13 residues. The V end was cut by 5 bases, the J end by 5 bases, with 13 bases between. Germline V gene lookup returns CDR1 MDHEN and CDR2 SYDVKM. The CDR3 sequence is CASSTTRIHEQYF. The CDR3, as DNA: TGTGCCAGCAGTACGACTAGAATTCACGAGCAGTACTTC.

The rearrangement uses TRBV4-3 and TRBJ1-6, with no clear D. The V and J ends lost 3 bases and 7 bases respectively, with 7 bases between them. From germline, CDR1 is LGHNA and CDR2 YSLEER. This CDR3 has 13 amino acids. The CDR3 is CASSHRNNSPLHF. The CDR3, as DNA: TGCGCCAGCAGCCACAGAAACAATTCACCCCTCCACTTT.

The chain employs TRBV2 and TRBJ1-2; D call uncertain. This CDR3 comprises 10 residues. CDR1 is SNHLY, CDR2 FYNNEI, per germline. Trimming pared 4 bases from V and 7 bases from J, leaving 4 bases between. DNA for the CDR3: TGTGCCAGCAGTGCGAGTGGCTACACCTTC. Amino acids: CASSASGYTF.

V gene TRBV5-4 combines with J gene TRBJ1-2; 7 bases fit TRBD1. Germline CDR1 and CDR2: SGHNT and YYREEE (reference sequence). V gave up 4 bases and J gave up 2 bases; unmatched junction bases: 14. This CDR3 has 17 amino acids. The CDR3 is CASSLDPTGRKNYGYTF. The CDR3 region has the DNA TGTGCCAGCAGCCTTGACCCGACAGGGCGAAAGAACTATGGCTACACCTTC.

The rearrangement uses TRBV6-5 and TRBJ1-1, with 8 bases identical to TRBD1. Losses at the gene ends were 6 bases for V and 1 base for J; bases not matched to a gene: 4. Germline CDR1 and CDR2: MNHEY and SVGAGI. The CDR3 spans 14 residues. CDR3 nucleotides: TGTGCCAGCAGACCCGGGACAGGGAACACTGAAGCTTTCTTT. Amino acid sequence: CASRPGTGNTEAFF.

The gene calls are TRBV7-2 and TRBJ1-4; no firm D call. V lost 2 bases to trimming and J lost 4 bases, with 11 bases between them. Per germline, CDR1 SGHTA and CDR2 FQGNSA. This CDR3 has 15 amino acids. The CDR3 region has the DNA TGTGCCAGCAGCTTAAGCGGGATCCATAATGAAAAACTGTTTTTT. Translated, it gives CASSLSGIHNEKLFF.

There are a few counts of this clone. V gene TRBV7-2 combines with J gene TRBJ1-2; 7 nucleotides line up with TRBD1. The CDR3 runs to 13 residues. Trimming removed 5 bases from V and 2 bases from J; junction bases left unmatched: 2. The germline CDR1 and CDR2 sequences are SGHTA and FQGNSA. The CDR3 here is CASSRGGNYGYTF. CDR3 DNA sequence: TGTGCCAGCAGCCGAGGGGGCAACTATGGCTACACCTTC.

The gene calls are TRBV21-1 and TRBJ1-1; the DNA was not used to check the table's D call, TRBD1. TRBV21-1 is a pseudogene locus. This CDR3 has 19 amino acids. CDR3 loop: CASSKEGGQGGFQDTEAFF. The CDR3 coding sequence is TGTGCCAGCAGCAAAGAGGGGGGACAGGGGGGTTTTCAGGACACTGAAGCTTTCTTT.

The chain links TRBV4-3 to TRBJ2-7, with a tentative D call TRBD1 (6 bases). The CDR3 contains 15 residues. Germline V gene sequence: CDR1 LGHNA, CDR2 YSLEER. The V end lost 4 bases, the J end lost 2 bases, and 15 bases lay between the germline ends. This chain's CDR3 is CASSRERQAAYEQYF. For the CDR3, the DNA is TGCGCCAGCAGCCGGGAGCGACAGGCCGCCTACGAGCAGTACTTC.

The gene calls are TRBV6-6 and TRBJ2-7; possible D gene TRBD1, 5 bases. Germline loops: CDR1 MNHNY, CDR2 SVGAGI (reference sequence). Deletions cut 5 bases from V and 1 base from J, with 12 bases between. The CDR3 covers 14 residues. CDR3 bases: TGTGCCAGCAGTCTAAGGACATTGTCCTACGAGCAGTACTTC. Its protein product is CASSLRTLSYEQYF.

This sequence joins TRBV10-3 and TRBJ2-5, with 10 bases that match TRBD1. Trimming cost V 3 bases and J 3 bases; bases outside gene matches: 10. The germline gives CDR1 ENHRY, CDR2 SYGVKD. The CDR3 loop spans 17 amino acids. DNA for the CDR3: TGTGCCATCAGTGAAAAATCACCGGGACAGGGGAAAGAGACCCAGTACTTC. Its protein is CAISEKSPGQGKETQYF.